Below, one T cell receptor beta chain is given with its context. The antigen remains undetermined. This record belongs to a study of a mutant IDH1 vaccine in newly diagnosed glioma. As for the study in general: Patients got their first vaccination 4-6 weeks after radiotherapy alone, or with temozolomide cycles. Patients were pretreated with radiotherapy, temozolomide, or both, mostly both.

Time point indicated: week 5, during vaccination. Each dose of the vaccine consisted of 300 ug of mutant IDH1 20-mer peptide, with topical imiquimod. Notes on the study in general: Shifts in the top peripheral T cell clonotypes seemed unrelated to pseudoprogression.

Here immunoSEQ multiplex PCR was the method, and the copy in TCRdb shows in-frame clones only, minus some. The data show 30,000 to 40,000 clones, about 79% seen once. Trimming pared 1 base from V and 6 bases from J, leaving 8 bases between. The CDR3 is 12 amino acids. Germline loops: CDR1 SGHDT, CDR2 YYEEEE. The source is a man aged 30 to 39 with glioma. Here the sequenced sample was PBMCs, taken from a glioma patient whose treatment included an IDH1 peptide vaccine. The gene calls are TRBV5-6 and TRBJ2-7; D is possibly TRBD2 (6 bases). In DNA form, the CDR3 reads TGTGCCAGCAGCTTGCAGGGAGGCGAGCAGTACTTC. Translating it yields CASSLQGGEQYF. Filled out from reference TRBV5-6 and TRBJ2-7, the complete variable domain reads DAGVTQSPTHLIKTRGQQVTLRCSPKSGHDTVSWYQQALGQGPQFIFQYYEEEERQRGNFPDRFSGHQFPNYSSELNVNALLLGDSALYLCASSLQGGEQYFGPGTRLTVT.